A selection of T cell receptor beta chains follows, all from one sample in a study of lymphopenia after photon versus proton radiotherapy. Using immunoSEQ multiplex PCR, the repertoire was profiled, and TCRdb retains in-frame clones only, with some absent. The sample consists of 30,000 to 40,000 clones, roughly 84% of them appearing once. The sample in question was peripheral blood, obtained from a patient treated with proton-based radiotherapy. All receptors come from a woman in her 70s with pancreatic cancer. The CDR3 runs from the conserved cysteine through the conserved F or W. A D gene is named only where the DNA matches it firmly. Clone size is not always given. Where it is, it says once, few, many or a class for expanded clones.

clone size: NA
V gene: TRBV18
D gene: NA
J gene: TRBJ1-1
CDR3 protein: CASSPLGQDTEAFF
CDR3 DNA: TGTGCCAGCTCACCATTGGGACAAGACACTGAAGCTTTCTTT

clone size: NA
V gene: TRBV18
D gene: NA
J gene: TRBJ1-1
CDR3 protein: CSSSPRGAGTGTEAFF
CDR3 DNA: TGTTCCAGCTCCCCCAGGGGCGCGGGTACGGGTACTGAAGCTTTCTTT

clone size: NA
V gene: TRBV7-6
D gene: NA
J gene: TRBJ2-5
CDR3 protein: CASSPFNTGPQETQYF
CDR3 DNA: TGTGCCAGCAGCCCCTTTAATACCGGACCTCAAGAGACCCAGTACTTC

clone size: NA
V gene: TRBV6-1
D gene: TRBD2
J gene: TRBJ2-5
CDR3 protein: CASSERDFRLAGDPLGETQYF
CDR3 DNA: TGTGCCAGCAGTGAACGAGACTTCCGACTAGCGGGAGACCCACTGGGGGAGACCCAGTACTTC

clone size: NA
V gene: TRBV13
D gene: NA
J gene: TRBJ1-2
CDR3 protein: CASSPGTANYGYTF
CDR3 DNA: TGTGCCAGCAGCCCGGGGACGGCTAACTATGGCTACACCTTC

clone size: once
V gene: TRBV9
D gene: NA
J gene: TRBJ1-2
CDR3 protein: CASSQEGPRGYGYTF
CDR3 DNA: TGTGCCAGCAGCCAAGAAGGTCCCAGGGGTTATGGCTACACCTTC

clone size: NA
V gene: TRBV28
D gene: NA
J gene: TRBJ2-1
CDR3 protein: CAGQQGEGEQFF
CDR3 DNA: TGTGCCGGACAACAGGGGGAGGGTGAGCAGTTCTTC

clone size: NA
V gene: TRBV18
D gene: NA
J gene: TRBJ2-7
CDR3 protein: CASSPHLGGEQYF
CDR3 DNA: TGTGCCAGCTCACCACATTTAGGGGGCGAGCAGTACTTC

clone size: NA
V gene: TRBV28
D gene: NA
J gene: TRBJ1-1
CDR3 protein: CASIISGGNTEAFF
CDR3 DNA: TGTGCCAGCATCATTAGCGGCGGGAACACTGAAGCTTTCTTT

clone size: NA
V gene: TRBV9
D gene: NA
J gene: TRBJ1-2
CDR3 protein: CASSPGGGLDGYTF
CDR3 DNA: TGTGCCAGCAGCCCCGGAGGGGGTTTGGATGGCTACACCTTC

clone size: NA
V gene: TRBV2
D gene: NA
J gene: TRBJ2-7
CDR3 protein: CASSEGGGKGYEQYF
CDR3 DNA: TGTGCCAGCAGCGAAGGGGGGGGTAAGGGCTACGAGCAGTACTTC

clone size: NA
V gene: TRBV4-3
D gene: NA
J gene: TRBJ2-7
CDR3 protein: CASSQVASLGSYEQYF
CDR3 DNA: TGCGCCAGCAGCCAAGTTGCGAGTCTAGGGTCCTACGAGCAGTACTTC